The present T cell receptor beta chain was sequenced within a study of blood T cell repertoires in COVID-19. Study-level background: COVID-19 samples collected from the United States, Italy and Spain covered acute and convalescent phases. PBMCs, B-cell-depleted T cells, or T cells were the source of the cDNA or gDNA that made up the material.

The authors' processing: The authors estimated nucleated cell counts from reference gene primer amplification. Clones were sequenced by immunoSEQ multiplex PCR, and TCRdb holds only the in-frame ones, with some missing. V and J calls and clone size are given by that table; D and trimming were obtained from the DNA. The top ten hold approximately 8% of the sample, which has about 230,000 clones, roughly 80% seen once. The receptor was derived from a woman older than 75 with acute or convalescent COVID-19. The sequenced sample was peripheral blood.

CDR3 bases: TGTGCCAGCAGTCCCCCGGGACACCCATCCTACAATGAGCAGTTCTTC. Amino acid sequence: CASSPPGHPSYNEQFF. The chain carries TRBV28 and TRBJ2-1; tentatively, D is TRBD1 (6 bases). V was cut by 5 bases and J by 1 base, with 15 bases left in between. CDR1 and CDR2 (germline): MDHEN, SYDVKM. CDR3 size: 16 residues.